One TCR beta chain is described in this entry. These data belong to a study of blood T cell repertoires in COVID-19. Original analysis: The authors estimated nucleated cell counts from reference gene primer amplification. Using immunoSEQ multiplex PCR, the repertoire was profiled, and TCRdb retains in-frame clones only, with some absent. V and J calls and clone size come straight from that table; D and trimming were deduced from the DNA. The data contain some 400,000 clones, approximately 77% of them singletons. The TCR originated in a human donor with acute or convalescent COVID-19. The donor label of this sample is uncertain. The sequenced sample consisted of peripheral blood.

The CDR3 bases are TGTGCCAGCAGTTTAGGAGGGACAGGGGATGAAAAACTGTTTTTT. It codes for CASSLGGTGDEKLFF. The rearrangement links TRBV28 to TRBJ1-4, with TRBD1 matching over 10 bases. Trimming took 2 bases from V and 6 from J; bases not matched to a gene: 3. Germline lookup yields CDR1 MDHEN and CDR2 SYDVKM. There are 15 residues in the CDR3.